A selection of T cell receptor beta chains follows, all from one sample in a study of spatial heterogeneity in lung cancer. TCRdb ran MiXCR on the 5' RACE reads and lists one entry per CDR3 protein. The sample records approximately 5,000 distinct CDR3 sequences, roughly 28% being singletons. Here the sequenced sample was PBMCs, taken at surgery. The receptors were gathered from a male donor with early-stage non-small cell lung cancer. The conserved cysteine and the conserved F or W are not part of the CDR3 here.

j_gene	v_gene	CDR3aa
TRBJ1-1	TRBV10-3	AINDRINTEAF
TRBJ2-1	TRBV5-1	ASSLGQGNNEQF
TRBJ2-4	TRBV25-1	ASTHTCADSAKNIQY
TRBJ2-3	TRBV27	ASSYERGFDTQY
TRBJ2-1	TRBV29-1	SVETSGSFTYNEQF
TRBJ1-5	TRBV2	ASSVGGGQPQH
TRBJ2-3	TRBV5-1	ASSLEASGGGGDTQY
TRBJ2-1	TRBV7-3	ASSLTPGTGIEQF
TRBJ2-7	TRBV6-1	ASSEAPGQGNHEQY
TRBJ2-2	TRBV14	ASTQGQSRTGELF
TRBJ2-1	TRBV12-3/TRBV12-4	ASSPEGVYNEQF
TRBJ1-4	TRBV7-2	ASSSGTAEKLF
TRBJ2-3	TRBV28	ASSGGGSTDTQY
TRBJ2-7	TRBV15	ATSRDTSASYEQY
TRBJ1-5	TRBV5-5	ASSLRQGGNQPQH
TRBJ2-7	TRBV5-1	ASSSDGSGYEQY
TRBJ1-4	TRBV14	ASPTLETNEKLF
TRBJ1-1	TRBV13	ASSRGPTQFTEAF
TRBJ2-5	TRBV9	ASSTRATGGQY
TRBJ2-2	TRBV30	AWSPPGSYTGELF
TRBJ2-7	TRBV25-1	ASSARTANAYEQY
TRBJ2-7	TRBV24-1	ATSKGEQLNYEQY
TRBJ2-1	TRBV20-1	SAGPHRVLSYSYNEQF
TRBJ1-1	TRBV29-1	SGGQGDTEAF
TRBJ2-5	TRBV5-1	ASSHTGTEETQY
TRBJ1-6	TRBV6-5	ASSYSRGIDSPLH
TRBJ1-5	TRBV28	ASRGEGASNQPQH
TRBJ2-1	TRBV6-6	ASSENLEQF
TRBJ2-5	TRBV12-3/TRBV12-4	ASSVTDAQTQY
TRBJ2-3	TRBV20-1	SASGGGSTDTQY
TRBJ2-7	TRBV29-1	SVGDSSNYEQY
TRBJ2-7	TRBV2	ASSEGTASGEQY
TRBJ1-5	TRBV28	ASTWEGARPYSNQPQH
TRBJ1-2	TRBV28	ASSPRINYGYT
TRBJ1-2	TRBV27	ASSPQGMGDGYT
TRBJ1-4	TRBV3-1	ASSQGSRGREKLF
TRBJ2-3	TRBV6-5	ASSYSRGPDTQY
TRBJ2-4	TRBV29-1	SVEGAREGIQY
TRBJ2-1	TRBV28	ASSYAQTGNEQF
TRBJ2-1	TRBV3-1	ASSQEPGLSQF
TRBJ2-5	TRBV29-1	SVGQGETQY
TRBJ2-7	TRBV9	ASSGGTEPYEQY
TRBJ1-5	TRBV19	ASTDGPSGNQPQH
TRBJ1-5	TRBV7-2	ASSLETGAYQPQH
TRBJ2-2	TRBV7-2	ASSLETGTGELF